The present TCR beta chain was sequenced within a study of T cell responses to AZD1222 COVID-19 vaccine. Across the study: Both about-4-week and about-12-week second-dose recipients were combined.

Looked up from germline, CDR1 is LGHDT and CDR2 is YNNKEL (reference sequence). There are 16 residues in the CDR3. The assay was immunoSEQ multiplex PCR, and TCRdb's table has in-frame clones only and misses some. The repertoire holds 50,000 to 65,000 clones, with around 90% as singletons. This clone was detected a few times. One end of the junction does not line up with germline, which may come from a read error. This chain connects TRBV3-1 (or the pseudogene TRBV3-2) to TRBJ1-2; a weak D match, TRBD1 (5 bases). Sample: peripheral blood, taken on day 0 of AZD1222 vaccination. The clonotype comes from an adult in good health. The CDR3 reads CASTQGVSGKVYGYTF. CDR3 coding DNA: TGTGCCAGCACCCAAGGGGTCTCAGGCAAGGTCTATGGCTACACCTTC.